These 24 T cell receptor beta chains originate from one sample sequenced in a study of T cell responses to AZD1222 COVID-19 vaccine. Here immunoSEQ multiplex PCR was the method, and the copy in TCRdb shows in-frame clones only, minus some. This table has about 92,000 clones, around 84% appearing once. Sequencing used peripheral blood, obtained on day 0 of AZD1222 vaccination. The receptors stem from an adult in good health.

The CDR3 is CASSRAGGDGNTIYF. The CDR3 DNA sequence: TGTGCCAGCAGCCGAGCAGGGGGCGATGGAAACACCATATATTTT. V and J are TRBV5-5 and TRBJ1-3; 8 nucleotides agree with TRBD1. Germline V lookup: CDR1 SGHKS, CDR2 YYEKEE (reference sequence). This CDR3 is 15 amino acids long. V lost 4 bases to trimming and J lost 3 bases; unmatched junction nucleotides: 6.

This CDR3 reads CATSRGDGSNQPQHF. The CDR3 DNA follows: TGTGCCACCAGCAGGGGGGACGGTAGCAATCAGCCCCAGCATTTT. The chain is built from TRBV15 and TRBJ1-5, with a weak D call TRBD1 (5 bases). The CDR3 consists of 15 residues. From germline, CDR1 is LNHNV and CDR2 YYDKDF (reference sequence). Trimming stripped 3 bases from V and 0 bases from J, with 9 bases between.

The chain joins TRBV7-2 to TRBJ2-1, with TRBD2 matching over 11 bases. Germline CDR1 SGHTA, CDR2 FQGNSA. Trimming at V came to 5 bases and at J to 5 bases, leaving 5 bases not matched to a gene. The CDR3 spans 15 residues. The CDR3 bases are TGTGCCAGCAGCCGGAGACTAGCGGGGAACAATGAGCAGTTCTTC. This codes for CASSRRLAGNNEQFF.

V usage is TRBV19 and J usage is TRBJ2-3, with a possible D match to TRBD2 (5 bases). Germline V gene data show CDR1 as LNHDA and CDR2 as SQIVND (reference sequence). V shed 3 bases and J shed 3 bases, with 28 bases lying between them. CDR3 size: 20 residues. This chain's CDR3 is CASSISITDQTGRATDTQYF. The CDR3, as DNA: TGTGCCAGTAGTATCTCCATCACCGACCAAACTGGGCGGGCGACAGATACGCAGTATTTT.

V usage is TRBV5-1 and J usage is TRBJ1-6; possibly TRBD1 for D (6 bases). CDR3 length equals 16 residues. Germline CDR1 reads SGHRS; CDR2 reads YFSETQ. V lost 4 bases and J lost 7, with 18 bases in between. CDR3 nucleotides: TGCGCCAGCAGCCGCCGTACGGACAGAAACAATTCACCCCTCCACTTT. It yields the protein CASSRRTDRNNSPLHF.

This clone was seen once. The chain has TRBV5-4 and TRBJ2-3; 14 positions match TRBD2. The CDR3 has 17 residues. Germline V CDR1 and CDR2: SGHNT, YYREEE (reference sequence). The junction had 6 bases not matched to a gene; V was cut back by 4 bases and J by 2 bases. The CDR3 coding sequence is TGTGCCAGCAGCAAAGGGACTAGCGGGGGCCTCACAGATACGCAGTATTTT. Protein sequence: CASSKGTSGGLTDTQYF.

This sequence joins TRBV6-1 and TRBJ2-1; D is tentatively TRBD1 or TRBD2 (5 bases each). The CDR3 has 14 residues. Germline CDR1 is MNHNS and CDR2 is SASEGT. The V end lost 0 bases, the J end lost 9 bases, and 12 bases lay between the germline ends. The DNA of the CDR3 is TGTGCCAGCAGTGAAGCGGGGCCCGAGGGTGAGCAGTTCTTC. Its protein product is CASSEAGPEGEQFF.

In its sample, this clone was seen a few times. The chain joins TRBV7-9 to TRBJ2-1, with 12 nucleotides matching TRBD2. The germline gives CDR1 SEHNR, CDR2 FQNEAQ (reference sequence). V was pared by 7 bases and J by 7 bases, with 8 bases of the junction left unmatched. CDR3 length: 15 residues. This CDR3 is CASTMQTSGGNEQFF. CDR3 sequence (DNA): TGTGCCAGCACAATGCAGACTAGCGGGGGTAATGAGCAGTTCTTC.

The chain uses TRBV29-1 and TRBJ1-1; D possibly corresponds to TRBD1 (5 bases). Germline lookup yields CDR1 SQVTM and CDR2 ANQGSEA. CDR3 length: 13 residues. The V and J ends lost 7 bases and 1 base respectively, with 13 bases between them. CDR3 region: CSAATVSNTEAFF. In DNA, the CDR3 is TGCAGCGCCGCGACAGTCTCGAACACTGAAGCTTTCTTT.

The gene calls are TRBV5-1 and TRBJ2-2; 7 bases line up with TRBD2. In germline, CDR1 is SGHRS, CDR2 YFSETQ. The length of the CDR3 is 14 residues. Trimming removed 4 bases from V and 3 bases from J; junction bases left unmatched: 3. CDR3 bases: TGCGCCAGCAGCGCCCGGGGGGACACCGGGGAGCTGTTTTTT. Residues: CASSARGDTGELFF.

V gene TRBV18 combines with J gene TRBJ1-1; 7 bases align to TRBD1. J lost 1 base, V lost 1 base, and 0 bases had no gene match. The CDR3 is 14 residues long. Germline V lookup: CDR1 KGHSH, CDR2 LQKENI. CDR3 DNA: TGTGCCAGCTCACCACGACAGGGGAACACTGAAGCTTTCTTT. Its translation: CASSPRQGNTEAFF.

V usage is TRBV27 and J usage is TRBJ2-3; tentative D call: TRBD1 (5 bases). The CDR3 totals 14 residues. Germline V gives CDR1 MNHEY, CDR2 SMNVEV (reference sequence). V was shortened by 7 bases and J by 4 bases, with 15 bases between the two germline ends. In DNA form, the CDR3 reads TGTGCCAGCAAGGGGTCAGTCCCCTCAGATACGCAGTATTTT. Translating gives CASKGSVPSDTQYF.

This sequence joins TRBV7-2 and TRBJ2-7; 7 bases agree with TRBD2. Trimming at V came to 2 bases and at J to 2 bases, leaving 6 bases not matched to a gene. The CDR3 length is 15 residues. Germline loops: CDR1 SGHTA, CDR2 FQGNSA. CDR3 DNA sequence: TGTGCCAGCAGCTTAAAGTCGGGAGGAGCCTACGAGCAGTACTTC. The encoded protein is CASSLKSGGAYEQYF. Complete variable domain (other parts from reference TRBV7-2 and TRBJ2-7): GAGVSQSPSNKVTEKGKDVELRCDPISGHTALYWYRQSLGQGLEFLIYFQGNSAPDKSGLPSDRFSAERTGGSVSTLTIQRTQQEDSAVYLCASSLKSGGAYEQYFGPGTRLTVT.

The CDR3 DNA follows: TGCGCCAGCAGCCAAGACCCGGCCTCGGGTAATGAAAAACTGTTTTTT. It is translated as CASSQDPASGNEKLFF. This chain connects TRBV4-1 to TRBJ1-4; D gene unclear. V was cut by 0 bases and J by 4 bases, with 12 bases left in between. CDR3 size: 16 residues. Germline V gives CDR1 MGHRA, CDR2 YSYEKL.

The rearrangement joins TRBV7-2 to TRBJ1-1; 7 nucleotides match TRBD1. The CDR3 runs to 15 residues. Germline V gives CDR1 SGHTA, CDR2 FQGNSA. The junction had 6 bases not matched to a gene; V was cut back by 1 base and J by 4 bases. The CDR3 loop is CASSLVLQGLTEAFF. CDR3 in DNA: TGTGCCAGCAGCTTAGTTCTACAGGGGCTCACTGAAGCTTTCTTT.

CDR3 region: CASSDPTKGAFF. The CDR3 nucleotides are TGTGCCAGCAGTGACCCGACAAAAGGGGCTTTCTTT. The chain uses TRBV6-1 and TRBJ1-1; D is uncertain. V was shortened by 3 bases and J by 11 bases, with 13 bases between the two germline ends. Germline V gene lookup returns CDR1 MNHNS and CDR2 SASEGT. The CDR3 is 12 residues long.

The rearrangement joins TRBV3-1 (or the pseudogene TRBV3-2) to TRBJ1-2; D remains unclear. The CDR3 extends over 13 amino acids. V was shortened by 5 bases and J by 4 bases, with 11 bases between the two germline ends. The germline CDR1 and CDR2 sequences are LGHDT and YNNKEL (reference sequence). Here the CDR3 DNA reads TGTGCCAGCAGCGGTGACAAGGTCTATGGCTACACCTTC. Its protein is CASSGDKVYGYTF.

V is TRBV5-1 and J is TRBJ2-7, with unresolved D. V was clipped by 4 bases and J by 0 bases, with 11 bases between them. Germline CDR1 reads SGHRS; CDR2 reads YFSETQ. This CDR3 is built from 14 residues. The CDR3 nucleotides read TGCGCCAGCAGCGCGCCGGACGCCTCCTACGAGCAGTACTTC. This translates into CASSAPDASYEQYF.

This clone was observed once. This sequence joins TRBV5-1 and TRBJ2-7; weak D call: TRBD1 (5 bases). The CDR3 sequence is 15 residues long. Trimming pared 0 bases from V and 2 bases from J, leaving 12 bases between. Germline values: CDR1 SGHRS, CDR2 YFSETQ. The chain's CDR3 is CASSLVAAGTYEQYF. The CDR3 nucleotides are TGCGCCAGCAGCTTGGTGGCAGCAGGGACCTACGAGCAGTACTTC.

The chain has TRBV18 and TRBJ2-5, with D perhaps TRBD1 (5 bases). Germline lookup yields CDR1 KGHSH and CDR2 LQKENI. This CDR3 comprises 13 residues. Trimming shortened V by 3 bases and J by 4 bases, and 9 bases separated the two germline ends. In DNA, the CDR3 is TGTGCCAGCTCACCCAGGGAAGCAGAGACCCAGTACTTC. Amino acid sequence: CASSPREAETQYF.

CDR3 loop: CASSGGPFEEKLFF. CDR3 nucleotide sequence: TGTGCCAGTAGTGGTGGACCCTTCGAGGAAAAACTGTTTTTT. The V call is TRBV19, the J call TRBJ1-4; D is uncertain. The CDR3 sequence is 14 residues long. Germline assignment: CDR1 LNHDA and CDR2 SQIVND (reference sequence). Trimming took 5 bases from V and 8 from J, leaving 15 bases between them.

J is TRBJ2-3 and V is TRBV19; 7 bases align to TRBD2. The CDR3 consists of 16 residues. With 1 base clipped from V and 1 base from J, the junction kept 5 bases outside the gene matches. Germline CDR1 and CDR2: LNHDA and SQIVND (reference sequence). CDR3 DNA: TGTGCCAGTAGTATAGCGGGGGGACCCCGCACAGATACGCAGTATTTT. Amino acids: CASSIAGGPRTDTQYF. Full variable domain (outside the CDR3, taken from reference TRBV19 and TRBJ2-3): DGGITQSPKYLFRKEGQNVTLSCEQNLNHDAMYWYRQDPGQGLRLIYYSQIVNDFQKGDIAEGYSVSREKKESFPLTVTSAQKNPTAFYLCASSIAGGPRTDTQYFGPGTRLTVL.

The V and J genes are TRBV7-9 and TRBJ2-7; 12 bases map to TRBD2. The V gene end was trimmed by 5 bases and the J gene end by 0 bases; junction bases not matched to a gene: 8. This CDR3 has 17 amino acids. Germline V CDR1 and CDR2: SEHNR, FQNEAQ (reference sequence). CDR3 sequence: CASSLPLAGGNSYEQYF. The CDR3 DNA sequence: TGTGCCAGCAGCCTACCCCTAGCGGGAGGGAACTCCTACGAGCAGTACTTC.

The DNA for the CDR3 is TGTGCCACCAGCAGAAATAGCGGGCCCAATGAGCAGTTCTTC. Its protein product is CATSRNSGPNEQFF. The chain uses TRBV15 and TRBJ2-1, with 7 nucleotides matching TRBD2. Germline V gene data show CDR1 as LNHNV and CDR2 as YYDKDF (reference sequence). J lost 6 bases, V lost 2 bases, and 4 bases had no gene match. The length of the CDR3 is 14 residues.